Listed below are T cell receptor beta chains from one sample, sequenced in a study of PD-1 blockade in mismatch repair-deficient tumors. Method: immunoSEQ multiplex PCR; TCRdb's copy keeps in-frame clones and lacks some. Found here are about 21,000 clones, roughly four fifths of them singletons; the top ten hold roughly 17%. The starting material was peripheral blood, obtained 2 weeks after starting pembrolizumab. The receptors derive from an adult with mismatch repair-deficient cancer. CDR3s include the opening cysteine and the closing phenylalanine or tryptophan. A D gene is named only where the DNA matches it firmly. Expanded clones are given a class, and other clones once, few, many or no size at all.

few,TRBJ1-2,TRBV7-2,.,CASSIPGVYGYTF,TGTGCCAGCAGCATACCGGGAGTCTATGGCTACACCTTC
.,TRBJ2-1,TRBV19,.,CASNRADLNEQFF,TGTGCCAGTAATCGGGCAGACCTGAATGAGCAGTTCTTC
few,TRBJ2-7,TRBV7-8,TRBD2,CASSFGLGNEQYF,TGTGCCAGCAGCTTTGGACTAGGAAACGAGCAGTACTTC
once,TRBJ2-1,TRBV6-5,TRBD2,CASHPRRGLAGRQFF,TGTGCCAGCCACCCAAGGCGGGGACTAGCGGGCCGCCAGTTCTTC
once,TRBJ2-7,TRBV6-5,.,CASRGISSYEQYF,TGTGCCAGCCGCGGCATAAGCTCCTACGAGCAGTACTTC
.,TRBJ2-2,TRBV6-4,TRBD2,CASSDSGLAGAGELFF,TGTGCCAGCAGTGACTCGGGACTAGCGGGAGCCGGGGAGCTGTTTTTT
few,TRBJ2-3,TRBV9,.,CASSAISYTDTQYF,TGTGCCAGCAGCGCCATTAGTTACACAGATACGCAGTATTTT
.,TRBJ1-1,TRBV7-6,TRBD1,CASSLADRANTEAFF,TGTGCCAGCAGCTTAGCGGACAGGGCGAACACTGAAGCTTTCTTT
once,TRBJ1-4,TRBV6-1,TRBD1,CASSGLGGAVEKLFF,TGTGCCAGCAGTGGATTAGGGGGCGCAGTCGAAAAACTGTTTTTT
.,TRBJ2-2,TRBV4-3,.,CASSQETSTGELFF,TGCGCCAGCAGCCAAGAAACATCCACCGGGGAGCTGTTTTTT
.,TRBJ2-1,TRBV7-6,.,CASSISSVSSYNEQFF,TGTGCCAGCAGCATTTCTAGCGTTAGCTCCTACAATGAGCAGTTCTTC
.,TRBJ2-5,TRBV28,TRBD2,CASSLILDRRGGETQYF,TGTGCCAGCAGTCTAATCCTCGACCGACGGGGAGGGGAGACCCAGTACTTC
.,TRBJ1-2,TRBV6-1,.,CASSEAFSNYGYTF,TGTGCCAGCAGTGAAGCGTTTAGCAACTATGGCTACACCTTC
.,TRBJ2-3,TRBV5-1,.,CASSSQGPGTDTQYF,TGCGCCAGCAGCTCCCAGGGTCCCGGCACAGATACGCAGTATTTT
.,TRBJ2-1,TRBV13,.,CASSLIGNEQFF,TGTGCCAGCAGCTTAATCGGGAATGAGCAGTTCTTC
.,TRBJ2-7,TRBV6-5,TRBD1,CASRRQGDSYEQYF,TGTGCCAGCAGACGACAGGGCGACTCCTACGAGCAGTACTTC
.,TRBJ2-7,TRBV5-1,.,CASSSDSTYEQYF,TGCGCCAGCAGCTCCGACAGTACCTACGAGCAGTACTTC
.,TRBJ1-1,TRBV5-5,.,CASSSPARGIGAFF,TGTGCCAGCAGCTCACCAGCACGGGGGATCGGAGCTTTCTTT
few,TRBJ1-1,TRBV6-5,.,CASSYSTVNTEAFF,TGTGCCAGCAGTTACTCGACGGTGAACACTGAAGCTTTCTTT
.,TRBJ2-3,TRBV23-1,.,CASSHGGSRTDTQYF,TGCGCCAGCAGTCATGGAGGCAGCCGCACAGATACGCAGTATTTT
.,TRBJ2-4,TRBV5-4,.,CASSLDSRNIQYF,TGTGCCAGCAGCTTAGACAGCCGGAACATTCAGTACTTC
once,TRBJ2-1,TRBV9,.,CASSPGRGVLNTYNEQFF,TGTGCCAGCAGCCCCGGGAGAGGGGTTTTAAACACCTACAATGAGCAGTTCTTC
.,TRBJ2-7,TRBV10-2,TRBD1,CASTGDRGLYEQYF,TGCGCCAGCACCGGGGACAGGGGGCTCTACGAGCAGTACTTC
.,TRBJ2-1,TRBV6-5,TRBD2,CASNLAETYNEQFF,TGTGCCAGCAACCTAGCGGAGACCTACAATGAGCAGTTCTTC
.,TRBJ2-7,TRBV27,.,CASSLFGSYEQYF,TGTGCCAGCAGTTTATTCGGCAGCTACGAGCAGTACTTC
once,TRBJ2-1,TRBV28,.,CASSLWGPSSYNEQFF,TGTGCCAGCAGTTTATGGGGACCGAGCTCCTACAATGAGCAGTTCTTC
few,TRBJ1-2,TRBV10-3,.,CAISELNGYTF,TGTGCCATCAGTGAGCTAAACGGCTACACCTTC
.,TRBJ2-3,TRBV7-2,.,CASSSRLLVGGSADTQYF,TGTGCCAGCAGCTCACGATTACTAGTCGGAGGGTCGGCAGATACGCAGTATTTT
.,TRBJ2-5,TRBV5-5,.,CASSFVAGWETQYF,TGTGCCAGCAGCTTTGTCGCGGGTTGGGAGACCCAGTACTTC
large,TRBJ2-2,TRBV4-3,TRBD2,CASSQDGLAGAGGELFF,TGCGCCAGCAGCCAAGATGGGCTAGCGGGAGCCGGCGGGGAGCTGTTTTTT
.,TRBJ1-1,TRBV6-6,.,CASSYGLVNTEAFF,TGTGCCAGCAGTTACGGATTGGTGAACACTGAAGCTTTCTTT
.,TRBJ2-7,TRBV4-2,.,CASSQDPSGTQAYEQYF,TGTGCCAGCAGCCAAGATCCGTCCGGGACGCAAGCCTACGAGCAGTACTTC
.,TRBJ2-1,TRBV29-1,TRBD2,CSVELQRERYNEQFF,TGCAGCGTTGAATTACAGCGGGAGCGATACAATGAGCAGTTCTTC
.,TRBJ2-7,TRBV9,TRBD1,CASSPPGTGSPEQYF,TGTGCCAGCAGCCCTCCCGGGACAGGGTCTCCCGAGCAGTACTTC
.,TRBJ2-6,TRBV4-3,.,CASSQDSFRVAPDAGANVLTF,TGCGCCAGCAGCCAAGATTCTTTTCGGGTAGCGCCTGACGCTGGGGCCAACGTCCTGACTTTC
.,TRBJ1-1,TRBV28,TRBD1,CASSRVDRGDAFF,TGTGCCAGCAGTCGCGTAGACAGGGGTGATGCTTTCTTT
once,TRBJ2-7,TRBV4-3,TRBD2,CASSIGTSGAYEQYF,TGCGCCAGCAGCATAGGGACTAGCGGGGCCTACGAGCAGTACTTC
.,TRBJ2-3,TRBV5-1,.,CASSLNLQGSSTDTQYF,TGCGCCAGCAGCTTGAACCTACAGGGTTCTAGCACAGATACGCAGTATTTT
.,TRBJ2-5,TRBV9,.,CASSVGHLQETQYF,TGTGCCAGCAGCGTAGGACATCTCCAAGAGACCCAGTACTTC
once,TRBJ2-7,TRBV6-5,.,CASRSLASYEQYF,TGTGCCAGCAGGAGTCTAGCTTCCTACGAGCAGTACTTC
.,TRBJ2-5,TRBV5-1,.,CASSFQPTSQTQYF,TGCGCCAGCAGCTTCCAACCTACAAGTCAGACCCAGTACTTC
few,TRBJ2-1,TRBV11-1,.,CASSPGPHEQFF,TGTGCCAGCAGCCCGGGACCTCATGAGCAGTTCTTC
.,TRBJ1-4,TRBV7-9,.,CASSPGPGRGEKLFF,TGTGCCAGCAGCCCCGGGCCCGGGAGAGGAGAAAAACTGTTTTTT
.,TRBJ2-3,TRBV11-2,.,CASSLGLSGWADTQYF,TGTGCCAGCAGCTTAGGCTTAAGCGGCTGGGCAGATACGCAGTATTTT
once,TRBJ2-7,TRBV7-9,TRBD1,CASDPGQGGRQYF,TGTGCCAGTGATCCGGGACAGGGGGGACGGCAGTACTTC
.,TRBJ2-7,TRBV10-2,.,CASSEIMSSGKSQYEQYF,TGCGCCAGCAGTGAGATTATGTCCAGCGGAAAAAGCCAATACGAGCAGTACTTC